Listed below are T cell receptor beta chains from one sample, sequenced in a study of T cell repertoires in cytomegalovirus infection. These receptors lack a known antigen. TCRdb re-derived calls from the reads in MiXCR, one entry per CDR3 protein. The table has nearly 700,000 distinct CDR3 sequences, around a third seen once; the top ten hold 15% to 20%. This specimen was cultured PBMCs, taken from culture after CMV antigen stimulation. Receptors originate from a human donor in good health (CMV status not recorded). Some clones in this sample may be carry-over from other donors' samples. Both conserved end residues are part of each CDR3. A D gene is named only where the DNA matches it firmly. Only some rows state a clone size, as once, few, many or a class for expanded clones.

J gene,D gene,V gene,clone size,CDR3 protein,CDR3 DNA
TRBJ2-3,.,TRBV20-1,.,CSAISVNGGGGGTDTQYF,TGCAGTGCTATATCGGTGAACGGGGGCGGAGGTGGCACAGATACGCAGTATTTT
TRBJ2-7,.,TRBV4-3,few,CASSQDPLYEQYF,TGCGCCAGCAGCCAAGACCCTCTCTACGAGCAGTACTTC
TRBJ2-6,.,TRBV5-6,.,CASSLTVSGANVLTF,TGTGCCAGCAGCTTAACAGTCTCTGGGGCCAACGTCCTGACTTTC
TRBJ2-7,TRBD1,TRBV9,.,CASNPCRTGRNYEQYF,TGTGCCAGCAACCCCTGCCGGACAGGGAGGAATTACGAGCAGTACTTC
TRBJ2-7,.,TRBV19,.,CASSRGAELTYEQYF,TGTGCCAGTAGTAGAGGGGCAGAGTTAACCTACGAGCAGTACTTC
TRBJ2-3,.,TRBV4-1,.,CASSLTSSRSTDTQYF,TGCGCCAGCAGCCTTACTAGCAGCAGAAGCACAGATACGCAGTATTTT
TRBJ2-3,.,TRBV6-1,.,CASSETAADTQYF,TGTGCCAGCAGTGAAACTGCCGCAGATACGCAGTATTTT
TRBJ2-7,.,TRBV20-1,.,CSAGVSGPTTYEQYF,TGCAGTGCGGGGGTTAGCGGACCAACTACCTACGAGCAGTACTTC
TRBJ1-1,.,TRBV5-1,few,CASSLRTENTEAFF,TGCGCCAGCAGCCTCCGGACAGAGAACACTGAAGCTTTCTTT
TRBJ2-7,.,TRBV6-6,.,CASSYRGFYEQYF,TGTGCCAGCAGTTACCGGGGGTTCTACGAGCAGTACTTC
TRBJ2-1,.,TRBV6-2/TRBV6-3,.,CASFGRASSYNEQFF,TGTGCCAGCTTCGGCAGAGCAAGCTCCTACAATGAGCAGTTCTTC
TRBJ1-1,TRBD1,TRBV20-1,.,CSASDRVGRAEAFF,TGCAGTGCTAGTGACAGGGTAGGGAGAGCTGAAGCTTTCTTT
TRBJ2-3,TRBD1,TRBV5-1,.,CASSRTTGGVPSTDTQYF,TGCGCCAGCAGCCGAACGACAGGGGGAGTACCTAGCACAGATACGCAGTATTTT
TRBJ1-4,.,TRBV7-2,.,CASSYLPGYENEKLFF,TGTGCCAGCAGCTATCTGCCCGGCTACGAGAATGAAAAACTGTTTTTT
TRBJ1-4,.,TRBV7-2,.,CASSLFWGPTNEKLFF,TGTGCCAGCAGCTTATTTTGGGGGCCCACTAATGAAAAACTGTTTTTT
TRBJ2-3,TRBD1,TRBV19,few,CASSIRGQFTDTQYF,TGTGCCAGTAGTATACGGGGACAGTTCACAGATACGCAGTATTTT
TRBJ1-6,.,TRBV18,.,CASSPNSIGNSPLHF,TGTGCCAGCTCACCAAACAGTATCGGTAATTCACCCCTCCACTTT
TRBJ2-1,TRBD1,TRBV7-2,many,CASSSGQGNEQFF,TGTGCCAGCAGCTCCGGACAGGGCAATGAGCAGTTCTTC
TRBJ2-3,.,TRBV2,.,CASHRDTDADTQYF,TGTGCCAGCCACCGGGACACGGACGCAGATACGCAGTATTTT
TRBJ2-3,TRBD2,TRBV11-1,many,CASSSRTSGADTQYF,TGTGCCAGCAGCTCTAGGACTAGCGGTGCGGATACGCAGTATTTT
TRBJ1-1,TRBD1,TRBV27,few,CASWTGDTEAFF,TGTGCCAGCTGGACAGGGGACACTGAAGCTTTCTTT
TRBJ2-1,TRBD2,TRBV12-3/TRBV12-4,.,CASSPNAGTSADEQFF,TGTGCCAGCAGCCCAAATGCCGGGACTAGCGCCGATGAGCAGTTCTTC
TRBJ2-1,.,TRBV20-1,once,CSAREASRRGDNEQFF,TGCAGTGCTAGAGAGGCAAGCAGGAGAGGGGACAATGAGCAGTTCTTC
TRBJ2-3,.,TRBV29-1,.,CSVDASGTDTQYF,TGCAGCGTTGATGCCAGCGGCACAGATACGCAGTATTTT
TRBJ2-1,TRBD2,TRBV7-6,.,CASSLHVGLAKFF,TGTGCCAGCAGCTTACATGTCGGACTAGCAAAGTTCTTC
TRBJ2-3,TRBD1,TRBV7-2,few,CASSRLDRVGDTQYF,TGTGCCAGCAGCCGATTGGACAGGGTTGGGGATACGCAGTATTTT
TRBJ1-1,.,TRBV12-3/TRBV12-4,few,CASSLHPGITEAFF,TGTGCCAGCAGTCTTCACCCGGGGATCACTGAAGCTTTCTTT
TRBJ2-2,TRBD1,TRBV19,few,CATQPGQTNTGELFF,TGTGCCACCCAACCGGGACAGACGAACACCGGGGAGCTGTTTTTT
TRBJ2-1,.,TRBV5-1,.,CASSAGLSYNEQFF,TGCGCCAGCAGCGCGGGTCTCTCCTACAATGAGCAGTTCTTC
TRBJ2-3,TRBD2,TRBV7-9,.,CASSARTSGTSTDTQYF,TGTGCCAGCAGCGCACGGACTAGCGGCACAAGCACAGATACGCAGTATTTT
TRBJ2-2,.,TRBV5-5,.,CASSLEGWINTGELFF,TGTGCCAGCAGCTTGGAAGGGTGGATCAACACCGGGGAGCTGTTTTTT
TRBJ1-1,TRBD1,TRBV10-3,.,CAIRTGQGTNTEAFF,TGTGCCATCAGGACGGGACAGGGGACGAACACTGAAGCTTTCTTT
TRBJ2-2,TRBD2,TRBV6-6,.,CASSYSGSGREGFSRDTGELFF,TGTGCCAGCAGTTACTCGGGTAGCGGGAGGGAAGGATTTAGTCGGGACACCGGGGAGCTGTTTTTT
TRBJ2-4,TRBD2,TRBV19,.,CASIQGTSGENIQYF,TGTGCCAGTATACAAGGGACTAGCGGGGAAAACATTCAGTACTTC
TRBJ1-1,TRBD1,TRBV9,few,CASSPRGQTEAFF,TGTGCCAGCAGCCCGAGGGGACAGACTGAAGCTTTCTTT
TRBJ2-3,.,TRBV6-5,.,CASSSEGASSDTQYF,TGTGCCAGCAGTTCCGAGGGAGCCTCGTCGGATACGCAGTATTTT
TRBJ2-2,.,TRBV29-1,.,CSVDRAGTGELFF,TGCAGCGTCGACCGGGCAGGGACCGGGGAGCTGTTTTTT
TRBJ1-4,.,TRBV7-8,.,CASSARGSTNEKLFF,TGTGCCAGCAGCGCCCGGGGCTCAACTAATGAAAAACTGTTTTTT
TRBJ2-3,.,TRBV20-1,once,CSARKFTDTQYF,TGCAGTGCTAGAAAATTCACAGATACGCAGTATTTT
TRBJ1-1,.,TRBV18,.,CASSTGETEAFF,TGTGCCAGCTCGACAGGAGAAACCGAAGCTTTCTTT
TRBJ1-5,TRBD1,TRBV2,few,CASLQGVSSNQPQHF,TGTGCCAGCCTCCAGGGGGTCTCAAGCAATCAGCCCCAGCATTTT
TRBJ2-1,TRBD2,TRBV7-8,many,CASSSPGLGRNEQFF,TGTGCCAGCAGCTCCCCGGGACTAGGGAGGAATGAGCAGTTCTTC
TRBJ2-3,.,TRBV10-3,few,CAISENDRFWQYF,TGTGCCATCAGTGAAAACGATCGTTTTTGGCAGTATTTT
TRBJ2-1,.,TRBV19,few,CATALGDRNEQFF,TGTGCCACCGCCCTCGGGGACCGCAATGAGCAGTTCTTC
TRBJ1-5,.,TRBV10-2,few,CASRQDSNQPQHF,TGCGCCAGCAGACAGGATAGCAATCAGCCCCAGCATTTT